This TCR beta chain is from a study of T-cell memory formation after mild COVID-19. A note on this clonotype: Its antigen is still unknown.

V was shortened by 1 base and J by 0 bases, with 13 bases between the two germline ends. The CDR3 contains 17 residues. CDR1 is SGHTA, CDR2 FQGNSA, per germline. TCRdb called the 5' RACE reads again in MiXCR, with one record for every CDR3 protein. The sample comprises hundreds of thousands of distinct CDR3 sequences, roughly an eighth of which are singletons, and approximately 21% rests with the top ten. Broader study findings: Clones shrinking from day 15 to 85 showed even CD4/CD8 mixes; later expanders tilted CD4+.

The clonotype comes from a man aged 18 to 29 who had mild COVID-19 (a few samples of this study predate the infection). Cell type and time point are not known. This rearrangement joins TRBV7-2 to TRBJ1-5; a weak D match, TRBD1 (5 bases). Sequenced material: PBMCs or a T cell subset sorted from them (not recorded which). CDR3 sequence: CASSLEGRGFSNQPQHF. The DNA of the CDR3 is TGTGCCAGCAGCTTAGAGGGGAGGGGATTTAGCAATCAGCCCCAGCATTTT.